Sequencing of this TCR beta chain was carried out in a study of control samples from healthy donors and cancer patients. V gave up 3 bases and J gave up 3 bases, with 11 bases separating them. The CDR3 runs to 15 residues. Germline lookup yields CDR1 KGHSH and CDR2 LQKENI. Only in-frame clones appear in the TCRdb table, and some are missing; sequencing was by immunoSEQ multiplex PCR. Of 200,000 to 250,000 clones in the sample, roughly 94% were seen once. The chain has TRBV18 and TRBJ1-4; D gene unclear. The material sequenced was blood. The receptor was derived from a man aged 45 to 65 in good health. The CDR3 protein is CASSPRGTSNEKLFF. The CDR3 bases are TGTGCCAGCTCACCTCGGGGTACCTCTAATGAAAAACTGTTTTTT.